This T cell receptor (beta chain) comes out of a study of cytomegalovirus exposure and HLA in healthy donors (dated by TCRdb to the late 2010s). Turning to the overall study: According to an earlier analysis of a few hundred of the donors, 200 million or so T cells yielded 117 million unique TCR beta sequences and more than 250 Gb of sequence data. Around 320 gigabases of sequencing data and tens of millions of unique TCR sequences were included in an early release covering over 600 HLA-typed donors. Among the approximately 400 genotyped donors, under 90% belonged to the genetic ancestry cluster associated with self-reported Caucasian donors. The study aimed to test whether cataloging public T cell receptors could reveal signatures of past pathogen exposure. The study profiled the T cell repertoires of under 850 subjects by immunosequencing and related them to cytomegalovirus serostatus. Besides the first cohort of 666 subjects, a separate validation cohort made up of 120 different subjects was used. To predict cytomegalovirus infection status, the study brought together high-throughput TCR immunosequencing, statistical association of individual TCRs with disease status, and machine learning. A later analysis re-analyzed previously published TCR beta repertoires from 666 donors and added high-resolution HLA genotyping to study TCR occurrence patterns. In the later analysis, no new phenotypic data were used to find candidate immune exposures; instead, reliance was placed on TCR beta sequences and their occurrence across donors. An earlier analysis of roughly 580 of the donors used high-throughput TCR beta sequencing to judge whether each TCR beta V gene segment behaved as functional or pseudogenic. Alongside the repertoire data, information on donor age, sex, ethnicity and CMV serostatus was compiled. A later genetic analysis took genome-wide SNP genotypes for about 55% of the 666 donors and used that subset as a discovery cohort. All discovery cohort repertoires had been generated on a single sequencing platform. Class I and class II HLA loci were covered by the typing at four-digit resolution. The number of donors typed differed by locus, with 629-630 for A, B, C, DRB1 and DQB1, around 560 for DQA1, about 610 for DPA1, and 450 to 480 for DPB1. Roughly 5 DR-DQ haplotypes were handled as single units for association and clustering because linkage in the cohort was strong. Across about 370 genotyped donors of the cohort, an average of 235,054 unique TCR beta nucleotide sequences per donor were sequenced, and roughly 20% of those sequences were non-productive.

Inclusive of the bounding cysteine and phenylalanine, the CDR3 is 16 residues long. The entry retains the CDR3 DNA only, 48 bases that are in frame from base 1. The V end gives up 5 bases and the J end 5 bases, leaving 11 bases in the junction not matched to a gene. CDR1 and CDR2, looked up from the germline V gene, are SGHVS and FNYEAQ. Comments on this clone: Its antigen is unknown. Per-base qualities were not stored, and no clone one base away is much larger.

Summary of the overall study and its limitations: In a later analysis, several top co-occurrence clusters were reported to appear linked to parvovirus B19, influenza, CMV and Epstein-Barr virus. A later genetic analysis reported fewer N-insertions in productive TCRs among donors in an Asian-associated ancestry cluster than the roughly 700-donor mean. A later analysis found that most CMV-associated TCR beta chains appeared HLA-restricted, with HLA associations seemingly driven largely by CMV exposure. Strong co-occurrence of HLA alleles, especially DR and DQ, made assigning TCR associations to individual alleles difficult. In this cohort, only TCR beta chains were sequenced, and detectable features were limited by the absence of alpha or paired-chain data. A later analysis found that HLA-associated TCR beta chains were more clonally expanded and had lower generation probabilities than equally common non-associated chains. Broadly in line with IMGT annotations, most TCR beta V segments showed up in productive rearrangements about 87% or about 30% of the time in an earlier analysis of around 550 of the donors. The study listed 170 or so TCR beta chains as associated with cytomegalovirus. The classifier was reported to diagnose cytomegalovirus status with high specificity and sensitivity in both the original and validation cohorts. While some public TCRs were present in many individuals, most TCR sequences turned up only very rarely across donors. A further reported finding was that TCR beta sequences accurately predicted the HLA-A and HLA-B alleles for most subjects in the first cohort. V-gene and J-gene trimming of TCR beta chains was associated with a missense DCLRE1C variant in a later genetic analysis, and the association was replicated in an independent cohort. In vitro tests confirmed that a few of the cytomegalovirus-associated TCR beta chains recognize cytomegalovirus antigens. A later analysis found that TCR association rates varied across HLA loci, with DRB1 alleles showing the most associated TCRs and HLA-C alleles the fewest. The authors suggested that the approach could potentially be generalized to other disease states and immunological phenotypes. A later analysis associated some 17,000 TCR beta sequences with specific HLA alleles at a false discovery rate of 0.05. Correlated functional status among segregating V segments might reflect linkage disequilibrium, but an unknown experimental factor could not be ruled out. Because counts were too low, some 16 rarely observed V segments, including chromosome 9 orphons, were excluded from the earlier analysis of around 640 of the donors. Because some donors lacked HLA typing at each locus, the association tests relied only on the typed subset. Immune exposure information for the cohort was limited to CMV serostatus. Because the 87-base-pair reads could not distinguish some IMGT-functional V segments, including TRBV6-2 and TRBV6-3, those segments were excluded. Roughly uniform sequencing depth across donors was assumed in presence/absence analyses, although this assumption may not hold. A group of highly shared sequence variants was considered likely to be a technical artifact of the sequencing pipeline.

Library preparation was by the immunoSEQ multiplex PCR assay. For the multiplex PCR, a mixture combining 60 forward primers for TCR Vbeta segments and 13 reverse primers for TCR Jbeta segments was used. The CDR3 region of rearranged TCR beta genes was amplified from genomic DNA with a multiplex PCR assay. Amplified TCR beta libraries were sequenced as 87-base-pair reads on the Illumina HiSeq System. Turning to the authors' computational methods: Across the 700 or so repertoires, a later analysis counted some 80 million unique TCR beta chains, roughly 11 million of which were shared by at least two donors. Raw reads were error-corrected and collapsed into unique sequences by a nearest-neighbor algorithm in which closely related sequences were merged to remove PCR and sequencing errors. To assign V, D and J gene segments, CDR3 sequences were aligned to IMGT reference sequences. For a sequence to be retained, a match of at least six nucleotides was required to both a V gene segment and a J gene segment. Rearrangements were classified as productive when the CDR3 lacked stop codons and remained in frame with V and J, and all other rearrangements were classified as non-productive. CDR3 was defined by IMGT convention, running from the second conserved V-encoded cysteine to the conserved J-encoded phenylalanine. In an earlier analysis of more than 550 of the donors, sequences lacking an unambiguous match to a single V gene segment were excluded. An earlier analysis of several hundred of the donors called V segments functional above 56.7% productive rearrangements and segregating when the between-donor standard deviation exceeded 5%. A statistical classification framework was developed to diagnose cytomegalovirus status using the catalog of TCR beta chain sequences. In a later analysis, V and J genes were assigned by comparing TCR nucleotide sequences against IMGT/GENE-DB human TR gene sequences. The TCRdist pipeline was used in a later analysis to assign CDR3 sequences and most-parsimonious VDJ recombination scenarios. In a later analysis, each TCR beta chain was defined by its CDR3 amino acid sequence together with its V-gene family, and reads lacking a unique V-gene family were excluded. As a way to deal with suspected cross-contamination and a sequencing artifact, a later analysis dropped 592 nucleotide sequences that were highly shared and had low generation probability. In a later analysis, a clonal expansion index for each public chain was calculated from normalized within-repertoire ranks of inferred template counts. Generation probabilities in a later analysis came from a VDJ recombination model fitted to out-of-frame rearrangements, and those results were checked against IGoR. In a later analysis, hypergeometric tests were used to score TCR-TCR, TCR-HLA and TCR-CMV co-occurrence, with a repertoire-size bias correction applied to TCR pairs. In a later analysis, false discovery rates were estimated by permuting HLA or CMV assignments 20 times. A later analysis grouped co-occurring TCRs with DBSCAN, adding TCRdist sequence similarity when clustering within HLA-allele-positive subsets. Repertoires with fewer than 30,000 or more than 120,000 public chains were left out of co-occurrence clustering, as were about five repertoires with anomalous nucleotide sharing. TCRdb carries this immuneACCESS record with in-frame sequences only. Its versions omit some clonotypes, under half of them owing to an unresolved V gene in the studies checked, with the rest unexplained. V and J calls and clone size come straight from that table; D and trimming were deduced from the DNA. In all, the sample holds 120,000 or so clones, and 80% of those were seen once. The top ten clonotypes cover 1% of the sample.

The cohort comprised some 730 healthy bone marrow donors. All cohort members were sampled while nominally healthy, although unrecorded immune exposures were likely present. The donor was CMV seronegative and belonged to the group of roughly 330 seronegative cohort members. Every donor gave a peripheral blood sample, and the peripheral blood mononuclear cells from that sample were used for TCR beta sequencing. The Qiagen DNeasy Blood Extraction Kit was used to extract genomic DNA from the blood cell samples. Material for sequencing was PBMCs. The receptor comes from a man in his forties in good health and CMV-seronegative. The chain uses TRBV7-6 and TRBJ2-3; 9 bases in the junction line up with TRBD2. This receptor has the CDR3 CASSPGVAGVLDTQYF. At the DNA level, the sequence is TGTGCCAGCAGCCCCGGGGTAGCGGGAGTTTTAGATACGCAGTATTTT. The CDR3 plus the reference TRBV7-6 and TRBJ2-3 genes for the other parts give the full variable domain: GAGVSQSPRYKVTKRGQDVALRCDPISGHVSLYWYRQALGQGPEFLTYFNYEAQQDKSGLPNDRFSAERPEGSISTLTIQRTEQRDSAMYRCASSPGVAGVLDTQYFGPGTRLTVL.